Listed below are T cell receptor beta chains from one sample, sequenced in a study of T-cell memory formation after mild COVID-19. TCRdb called the 5' RACE reads again in MiXCR, with one record for every CDR3 protein. The sample holds around 340,000 distinct CDR3 sequences, over 10% seen once. The sequencing input was PBMCs or a T cell subset sorted from them (not recorded which). The receptors here all came from a man aged 18 to 29 who had mild COVID-19 (a few samples of this study predate the infection). Cell type and time point are not known. CDR3s include the opening cysteine and the closing phenylalanine or tryptophan. A D gene is named only where the DNA matches it firmly. Not all rows give a size; the values are once, few, many and, for expanded clones, a class.

J gene | CDR3 length | V gene | D gene | clone size | CDR3 DNA | CDR3 protein
TRBJ1-1 | 15 | TRBV6-5 | TRBD1 | few | TGTGCCAGCAGTTACGGGACAGCCATGAACACTGAAGCTTTCTTT | CASSYGTAMNTEAFF
TRBJ2-1 | 13 | TRBV6-6 | . | . | TGTGCCAGCAGTTACTCGGCAAGCAGGGAGAAGTTCTTC | CASSYSASREKFF
TRBJ2-5 | 14 | TRBV5-6 | . | few | TGTGCCAGCAGCTTGGGGGTTCTTCAAGAGACCCAGTACTTC | CASSLGVLQETQYF
TRBJ1-1 | 15 | TRBV3-1 | TRBD1 | few | TGTGCCAGCAGCCTCGGACAGGGGCACAACACTGAAGCTTTCTTT | CASSLGQGHNTEAFF
TRBJ1-4 | 15 | TRBV12-3/TRBV12-4 | . | few | TGTGCCAGCAGTGCGCGGCGGGTGACTAATGAAAAACTGTTTTTT | CASSARRVTNEKLFF
TRBJ2-1 | 15 | TRBV4-2 | . | few | TGTGCCAGCAGCCAAGTAATTAGCTCCTACAATGAGCAGTTCTTC | CASSQVISSYNEQFF
TRBJ2-5 | 14 | TRBV6-2/TRBV6-3 | . | few | TGTGCCAGCAGTTACTCGGGATCCGAAGAGACCCAGTACTTC | CASSYSGSEETQYF
TRBJ1-6 | 16 | TRBV7-8 | . | few | TGTGCCAGCAGCTTAACCAGGTTCTCCTATAATTCACCCCTCCACTTT | CASSLTRFSYNSPLHF
TRBJ2-5 | 13 | TRBV5-1 | . | many | TGCGCCAGCAGGCAGGGGTCCCAAGAGACCCAGTACTTC | CASRQGSQETQYF
TRBJ2-5 | 13 | TRBV7-3 | TRBD2 | many | TGTGCCAGCAGCTTCGGACTAGCAGAGACCCAGTACTTC | CASSFGLAETQYF
TRBJ2-5 | 13 | TRBV7-2 | TRBD1 | . | TGTGCCAGCACCGGGACAGTCGGAGAGACCCAGTACTTC | CASTGTVGETQYF
TRBJ2-7 | 17 | TRBV15 | TRBD1 | . | TGTGCCACCAGCAGTGTGAGGGGTGGGACAGGGTCCTACGAGCAGTACTTC | CATSSVRGGTGSYEQYF
TRBJ1-4 | 13 | TRBV20-1 | . | . | TGCAGTGCTCCGGGGTCCCTTGGGGAAAAACTGTTTTTT | CSAPGSLGEKLFF
TRBJ2-1 | 15 | TRBV4-1 | TRBD2 | many | TGCGCCAGCAGGGGGGGACTAGCGGGGAGTAATGAGCAGTTCTTC | CASRGGLAGSNEQFF
TRBJ2-1 | 15 | TRBV5-1 | TRBD2 | many | TGCGCCAGCACATCATCTAGCGGGGGCTTTAATGAGCAGTTCTTC | CASTSSSGGFNEQFF
TRBJ1-4 | 15 | TRBV7-9 | . | few | TGTGCCAGCAGCGCCTACCGGGACGGAAATGAAAAACTGTTTTTT | CASSAYRDGNEKLFF
TRBJ1-6 | 14 | TRBV6-5 | . | few | TGTGCCAGCAGTTACACGGCCCTACGTCCCCCCCTCCACTTT | CASSYTALRPPLHF
TRBJ2-2 | 14 | TRBV15 | . | few | TGTGCCACCAGCAGAGATGGAGGGTCCGGGGAGCTGTTTTTT | CATSRDGGSGELFF
TRBJ2-3 | 12 | TRBV20-1 | . | many | TGCAGTGCTAGAGTAGGCACAGATACGCAGTATTTT | CSARVGTDTQYF
TRBJ2-5 | 15 | TRBV7-7 | . | few | TGTGCCAGCAGCTCCTCATCGGGGGCTCAAGAGACCCAGTACTTC | CASSSSSGAQETQYF
TRBJ1-5 | 16 | TRBV4-1 | . | many | TGCGCCAGCAGCCATGCCGTGTCGGGAGGGGCTCAGCCCCAGCATTTT | CASSHAVSGGAQPQHF
TRBJ1-1 | 13 | TRBV6-6 | . | few | TGTGCCAGCAGTTACTCAGGGGTGACTGAAGCTTTCTTT | CASSYSGVTEAFF
TRBJ2-5 | 15 | TRBV7-2 | TRBD1 | . | TGTGCCAGCAGCGCCGCAGGGGGCTGGGGGGAGACCCAGTACTTC | CASSAAGGWGETQYF
TRBJ1-5 | 14 | TRBV20-1 | TRBD1 | . | TGCAGTGCTAGAGCGGCAGGGGGGGATCAGCCCCAGCATTTT | CSARAAGGDQPQHF
TRBJ2-7 | 17 | TRBV4-1 | TRBD2 | . | TGCGCCAGCAGCCAAGATTCCTATAGCGGGGGACGCTACGAGCAGTACTTC | CASSQDSYSGGRYEQYF
TRBJ1-5 | 16 | TRBV15 | . | many | TGTGCCACCAGTTTGAGCCTGGGAAGGGAGGGTCAGCCCCAGCATTTT | CATSLSLGREGQPQHF
TRBJ2-6 | 15 | TRBV20-1 | . | . | TGCAGTGTTTCGAGCCGTCGCTCTGGGGCCAACGTCCTGACTTTC | CSVSSRRSGANVLTF
TRBJ1-1 | 14 | TRBV6-6 | . | . | TGTGCCGCAACTCTACAGCGGGGTAACACTGAAGCTTTCTTT | CAATLQRGNTEAFF
TRBJ1-2 | 12 | TRBV29-1 | . | . | TGCAGCCCTGGGTCGGGGGATGATGGCTACACCTTC | CSPGSGDDGYTF
TRBJ1-1 | 13 | TRBV29-1 | . | many | TGCAGCGTAGAGGACTGGACCACCACTGAAGCTTTCTTT | CSVEDWTTTEAFF
TRBJ2-7 | 12 | TRBV12-3/TRBV12-4 | . | many | TGTGCCAGCAGTCCTCACTCCTACGAGCAGTACTTC | CASSPHSYEQYF
TRBJ2-7 | 12 | TRBV30 | TRBD1 | once | TGTGCCTGGATAGGACAGGGGTACGAGCAGTACTTC | CAWIGQGYEQYF
TRBJ2-7 | 15 | TRBV7-9 | TRBD1 | . | TGTGCCAGCAGCTTAATCGGGACAGGGGGCTACGAGCAGTACTTC | CASSLIGTGGYEQYF
TRBJ2-3 | 15 | TRBV5-1 | . | many | TGCGCCAGCAGCCCCCAGACTAGAAGCACAGATACGCAGTATTTT | CASSPQTRSTDTQYF
TRBJ1-2 | 13 | TRBV19 | . | few | TGTGCCAGTAGGGCGGAAAAAGTAGGTGGCTACACCTTC | CASRAEKVGGYTF
TRBJ2-5 | 14 | TRBV2 | TRBD1 | . | TGTGCCAGCGGTACAGGGGGGTTCCAAGAGACCCAGTACTTC | CASGTGGFQETQYF
TRBJ1-5 | 15 | TRBV3-1 | TRBD1 | . | TGTGCCAGCAGCCAAGCGGGACAGGGCGGCCAGCCCCAGCATTTT | CASSQAGQGGQPQHF
TRBJ1-2 | 13 | TRBV24-1 | . | . | TGTGCCACCAGTGATTTAGGGGGATGCGGCTACACCTTC | CATSDLGGCGYTF
TRBJ2-2 | 18 | TRBV9 | TRBD2 | . | TGTGCCAGCAGCGTAGCGGGTAGCGGGGGCCTGAACACCGGGGAGCTGTTTTTT | CASSVAGSGGLNTGELFF
TRBJ2-6 | 14 | TRBV7-6 | . | few | TGTGCCAGCAGCGCCCATAAGGGGGCCAACGTCCTGACTTTC | CASSAHKGANVLTF
TRBJ1-1 | 12 | TRBV10-3 | . | . | TGTGCCATCAGTGAGTCGGCGAGCGAAGCTTTCTTT | CAISESASEAFF
TRBJ2-7 | 15 | TRBV3-1 | TRBD2 | few | TGTGCCAGCAGCCTTCTCGGGGGGGGGTCCTACGAGCAGTACTTC | CASSLLGGGSYEQYF
TRBJ2-6 | 18 | TRBV6-5 | . | . | TGTGCCAGCAGTTACTCAAGGGTTCCATCTCTGGGAGCCAACGTCCTGACTTTC | CASSYSRVPSLGANVLTF
TRBJ2-1 | 16 | TRBV7-3 | . | few | TGTGCCAGCAGCTCGTCGACTTATAGCTCCTACAATGAGCAGTTCTTC | CASSSSTYSSYNEQFF
TRBJ1-1 | 15 | TRBV7-2 | TRBD1 | . | TGTGCCAGCAGCTTCCAGGGGGTCATGAACACTGAAGCTTTCTTT | CASSFQGVMNTEAFF
TRBJ1-3 | 14 | TRBV9 | . | few | TGTGCCAGCAGCGTAGACGACACTGGAAACACCATATATTTT | CASSVDDTGNTIYF
TRBJ1-2 | 14 | TRBV20-1 | . | once | TGCAGTGCTAGAGAGCCCGCGGGGTACTATGGCTACACCTTC | CSAREPAGYYGYTF
TRBJ2-1 | 15 | TRBV6-1 | TRBD2 | many | TGTGCCAGCAGTGAACTAGCGGGGGGGCTCAATGAGCAGTTCTTC | CASSELAGGLNEQFF
TRBJ2-5 | 13 | TRBV5-1 | TRBD1 | few | TGCGCCAGCAGCGCGACAGGGACAGAGACCCAGTACTTC | CASSATGTETQYF
TRBJ1-5 | 14 | TRBV20-1 | TRBD1 | few | TGCAGTGCAACCCAGACAGGGCGAAATCAGCCCCAGCATTTT | CSATQTGRNQPQHF
TRBJ2-5 | 14 | TRBV6-6 | . | many | TGTGCCAGCAGTGGACAGAGCTTTCGCGAGACCCAGTACTTC | CASSGQSFRETQYF
TRBJ1-5 | 14 | TRBV7-9 | TRBD1 | few | TGTGCCAGCAGCTTCCAGGGGGTAAATCAGCCCCAGCATTTT | CASSFQGVNQPQHF
TRBJ2-5 | 14 | TRBV7-3 | . | few | TGTGCCAGCAGCCCATCACCGACGATAGAGACCCAGTACTTC | CASSPSPTIETQYF